The entry below describes one T cell receptor (beta chain). This entry belongs to a study of blood T cell repertoires in COVID-19. Trimming at V came to 5 bases and at J to 1 base, leaving 13 bases not matched to a gene. Germline lookup yields CDR1 MNHEY and CDR2 SMNVEV (reference sequence). The length of the CDR3 is 17 residues. The repertoire was sequenced with immunoSEQ multiplex PCR; TCRdb's copy has only in-frame clones and lacks some. The sample yields fewer than 150,000 clones, roughly 83% seen once. This chain connects TRBV27 to TRBJ1-2; 7 bases line up with TRBD1. The TCR originated in a woman between 45 and 65 years old with acute or convalescent COVID-19. Source material: peripheral blood. The DNA of the CDR3 is TGTGCCAGCAGTCCCCGCCCCCTGACAGGGAGTAACTATGGCTACACCTTC. Residues: CASSPRPLTGSNYGYTF.